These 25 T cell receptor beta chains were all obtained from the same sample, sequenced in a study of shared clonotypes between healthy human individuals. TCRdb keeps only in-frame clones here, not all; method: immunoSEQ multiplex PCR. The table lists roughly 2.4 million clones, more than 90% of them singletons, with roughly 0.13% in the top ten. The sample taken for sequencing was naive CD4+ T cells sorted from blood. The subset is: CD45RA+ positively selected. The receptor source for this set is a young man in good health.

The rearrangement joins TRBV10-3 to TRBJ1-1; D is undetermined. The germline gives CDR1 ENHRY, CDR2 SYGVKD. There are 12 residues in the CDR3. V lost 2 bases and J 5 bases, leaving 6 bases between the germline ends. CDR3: CAISEEGTEAFF. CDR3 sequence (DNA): TGTGCCATCAGTGAGGAAGGAACTGAAGCTTTCTTT.

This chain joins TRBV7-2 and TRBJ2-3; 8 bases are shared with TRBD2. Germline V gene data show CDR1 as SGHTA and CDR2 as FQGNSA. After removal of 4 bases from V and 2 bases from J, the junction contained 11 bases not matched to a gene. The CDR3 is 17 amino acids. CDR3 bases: TGTGCCAGCAGCTCCGCAGTAGCGGGAAGCCCCACAGATACGCAGTATTTT. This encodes CASSSAVAGSPTDTQYF.

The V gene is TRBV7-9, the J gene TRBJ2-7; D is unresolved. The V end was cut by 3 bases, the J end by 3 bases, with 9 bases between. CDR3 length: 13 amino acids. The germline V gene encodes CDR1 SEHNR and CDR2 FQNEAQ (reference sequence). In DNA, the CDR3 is TGTGCCAGCAGCTTTGTCAACTTCTACGAGCAGTACTTC. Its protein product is CASSFVNFYEQYF.

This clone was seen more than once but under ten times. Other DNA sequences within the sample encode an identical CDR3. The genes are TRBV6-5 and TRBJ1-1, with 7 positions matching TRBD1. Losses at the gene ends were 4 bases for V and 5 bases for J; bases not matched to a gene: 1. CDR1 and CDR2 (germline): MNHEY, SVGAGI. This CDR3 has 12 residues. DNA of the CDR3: TGTGCCAGCAGTTCACAGGGGACTGAAGCTTTCTTT. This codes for CASSSQGTEAFF.

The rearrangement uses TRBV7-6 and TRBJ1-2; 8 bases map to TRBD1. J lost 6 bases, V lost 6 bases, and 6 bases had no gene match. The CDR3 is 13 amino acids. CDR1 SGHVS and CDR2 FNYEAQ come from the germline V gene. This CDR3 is CASSDTGGHGYTF. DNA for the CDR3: TGTGCCAGCAGTGACACAGGGGGGCATGGCTACACCTTC.

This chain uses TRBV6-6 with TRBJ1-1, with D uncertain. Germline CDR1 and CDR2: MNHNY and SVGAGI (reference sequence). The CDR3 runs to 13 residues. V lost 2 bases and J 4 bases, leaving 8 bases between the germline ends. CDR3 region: CASSYETTTEAFF. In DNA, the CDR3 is TGTGCCAGCAGTTACGAGACGACCACTGAAGCTTTCTTT.

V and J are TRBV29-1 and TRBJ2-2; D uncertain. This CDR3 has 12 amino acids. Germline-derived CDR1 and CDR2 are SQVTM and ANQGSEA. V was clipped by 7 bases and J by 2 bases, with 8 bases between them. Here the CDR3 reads CSGQSNTGELFF. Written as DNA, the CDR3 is TGCAGCGGGCAGAGTAACACCGGGGAGCTGTTTTTT.

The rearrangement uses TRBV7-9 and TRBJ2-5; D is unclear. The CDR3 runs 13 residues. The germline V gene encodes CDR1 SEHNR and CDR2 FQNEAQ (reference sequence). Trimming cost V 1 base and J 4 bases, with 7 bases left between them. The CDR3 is CASSLGRSETQYF. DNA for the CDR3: TGTGCCAGCAGCTTAGGGCGCTCAGAGACCCAGTACTTC.

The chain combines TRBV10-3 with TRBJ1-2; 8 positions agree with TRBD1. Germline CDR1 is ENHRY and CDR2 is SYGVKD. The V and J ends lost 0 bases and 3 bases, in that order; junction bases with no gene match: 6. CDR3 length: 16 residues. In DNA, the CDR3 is TGTGCCATCAGTGAGTCCCCCGGACAGGGCTACTATGGCTACACCTTC. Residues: CAISESPGQGYYGYTF.

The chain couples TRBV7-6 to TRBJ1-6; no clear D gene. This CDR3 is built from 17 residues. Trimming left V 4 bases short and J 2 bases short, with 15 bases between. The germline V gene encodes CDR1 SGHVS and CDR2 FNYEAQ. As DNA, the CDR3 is TGTGCCAGCAGCTCCGCACGAGCGAAAACCTATAATTCACCCCTCCACTTT. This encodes CASSSARAKTYNSPLHF.

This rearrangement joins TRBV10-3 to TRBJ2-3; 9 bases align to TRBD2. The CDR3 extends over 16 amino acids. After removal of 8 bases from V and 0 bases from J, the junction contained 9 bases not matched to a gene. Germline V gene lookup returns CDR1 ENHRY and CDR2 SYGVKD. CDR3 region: CAIQDLAGSSTDTQYF. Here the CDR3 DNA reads TGTGCCATCCAAGACCTAGCGGGGTCTAGCACAGATACGCAGTATTTT.

The CDR3 DNA reads as TGCGCCAGCAGCTTGGAGCCTCACACCTACGAGCAGTACTTC. Its translation: CASSLEPHTYEQYF. The V call is TRBV5-1, the J call TRBJ2-7; D is undetermined. The CDR3 totals 14 residues. Germline CDR1 and CDR2: SGHRS and YFSETQ. The V gene lost 0 bases and the J gene lost 2 bases, with 9 bases spanning the gap.

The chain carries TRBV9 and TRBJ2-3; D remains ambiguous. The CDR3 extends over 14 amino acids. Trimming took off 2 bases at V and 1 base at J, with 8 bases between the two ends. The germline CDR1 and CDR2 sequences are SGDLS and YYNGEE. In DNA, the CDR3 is TGTGCCAGCAGCGTTCACCGAGGCACAGATACGCAGTATTTT. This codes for CASSVHRGTDTQYF.

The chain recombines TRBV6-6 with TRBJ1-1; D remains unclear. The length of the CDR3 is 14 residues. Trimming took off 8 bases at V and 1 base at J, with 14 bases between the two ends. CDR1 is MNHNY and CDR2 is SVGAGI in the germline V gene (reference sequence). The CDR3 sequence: CASCSTIANTEAFF. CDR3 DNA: TGTGCCAGCTGTTCGACGATCGCGAACACTGAAGCTTTCTTT.

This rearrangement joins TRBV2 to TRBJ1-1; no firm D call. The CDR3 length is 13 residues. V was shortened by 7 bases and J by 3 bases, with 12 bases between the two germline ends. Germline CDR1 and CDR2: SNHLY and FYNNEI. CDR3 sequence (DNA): TGTGCCAGCAAGCGTGGGGAATACACTGAAGCTTTCTTT. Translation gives CASKRGEYTEAFF.

The CDR3 bases are TGTGCCAGCAGTTACCGGGGGGGTTTTAACACAGATACGCAGTATTTT. Its protein is CASSYRGGFNTDTQYF. This chain connects TRBV27 to TRBJ2-3; 8 bases align to TRBD2. Germline V gene sequence: CDR1 MNHEY, CDR2 SMNVEV (reference sequence). The CDR3 has 16 amino acids. Trimming cost V 4 bases and J 2 bases; bases outside gene matches: 8.

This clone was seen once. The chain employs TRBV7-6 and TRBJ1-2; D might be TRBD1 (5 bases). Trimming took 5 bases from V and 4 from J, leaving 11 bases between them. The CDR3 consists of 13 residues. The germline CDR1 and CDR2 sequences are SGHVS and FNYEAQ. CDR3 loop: CASSPRVGYGYTF. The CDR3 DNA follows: TGTGCCAGCAGCCCCAGGGTGGGCTATGGCTACACCTTC.

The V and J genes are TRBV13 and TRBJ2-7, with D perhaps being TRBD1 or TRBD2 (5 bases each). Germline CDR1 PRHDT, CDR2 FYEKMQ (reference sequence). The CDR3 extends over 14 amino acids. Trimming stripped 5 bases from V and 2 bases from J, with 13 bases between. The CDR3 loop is CASSGFRDAYEQYF. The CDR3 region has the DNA TGTGCCAGCAGCGGATTCCGGGACGCCTACGAGCAGTACTTC.

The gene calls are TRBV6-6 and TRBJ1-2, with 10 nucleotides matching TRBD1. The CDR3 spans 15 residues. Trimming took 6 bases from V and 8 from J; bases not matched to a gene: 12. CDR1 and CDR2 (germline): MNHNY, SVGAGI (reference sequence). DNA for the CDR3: TGTGCCAGCAGCTTGGGGGACAGGGGTTTTTTAGGCTACACCTTC. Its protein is CASSLGDRGFLGYTF.

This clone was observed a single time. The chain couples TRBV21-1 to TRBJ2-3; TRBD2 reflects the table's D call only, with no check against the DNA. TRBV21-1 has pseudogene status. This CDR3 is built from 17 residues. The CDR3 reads CASSKGRASGIADTQYF. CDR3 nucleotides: TGTGCCAGCAGCAAAGGACGGGCTAGCGGGATCGCAGATACGCAGTATTTT.

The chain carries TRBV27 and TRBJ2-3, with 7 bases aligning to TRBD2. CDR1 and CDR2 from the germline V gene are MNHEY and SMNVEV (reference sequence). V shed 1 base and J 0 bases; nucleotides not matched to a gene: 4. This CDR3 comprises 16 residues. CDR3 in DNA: TGTGCCAGCAGTTTATGGGGTAGCGGGAGCACAGATACGCAGTATTTT. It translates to CASSLWGSGSTDTQYF.

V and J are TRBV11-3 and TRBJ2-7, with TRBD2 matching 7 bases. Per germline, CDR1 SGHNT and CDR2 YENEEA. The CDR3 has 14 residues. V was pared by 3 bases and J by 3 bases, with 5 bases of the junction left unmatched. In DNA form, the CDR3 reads TGTGCCAGCAGCTTTGGGGCTAGCGGCTACGAGCAGTACTTC. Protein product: CASSFGASGYEQYF.

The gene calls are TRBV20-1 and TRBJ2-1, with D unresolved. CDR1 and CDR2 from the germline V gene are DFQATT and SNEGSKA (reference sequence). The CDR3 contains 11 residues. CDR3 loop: CRANSYNEQFF. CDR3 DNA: TGCAGGGCCAACTCCTACAATGAGCAGTTCTTC.

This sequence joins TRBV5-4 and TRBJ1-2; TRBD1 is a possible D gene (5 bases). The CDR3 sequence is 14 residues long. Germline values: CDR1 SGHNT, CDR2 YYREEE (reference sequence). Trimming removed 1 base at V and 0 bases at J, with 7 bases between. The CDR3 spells CASSLRQTNYGYTF. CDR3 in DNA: TGTGCCAGCAGCTTGCGACAGACTAACTATGGCTACACCTTC.

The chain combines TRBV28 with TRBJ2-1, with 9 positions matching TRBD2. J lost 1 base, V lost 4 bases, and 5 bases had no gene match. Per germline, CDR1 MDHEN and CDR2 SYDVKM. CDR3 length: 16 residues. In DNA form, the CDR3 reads TGTGCCAGCAGTTCGGATAGCGGGGGTTCCTACAATGAGCAGTTCTTC. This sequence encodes CASSSDSGGSYNEQFF.